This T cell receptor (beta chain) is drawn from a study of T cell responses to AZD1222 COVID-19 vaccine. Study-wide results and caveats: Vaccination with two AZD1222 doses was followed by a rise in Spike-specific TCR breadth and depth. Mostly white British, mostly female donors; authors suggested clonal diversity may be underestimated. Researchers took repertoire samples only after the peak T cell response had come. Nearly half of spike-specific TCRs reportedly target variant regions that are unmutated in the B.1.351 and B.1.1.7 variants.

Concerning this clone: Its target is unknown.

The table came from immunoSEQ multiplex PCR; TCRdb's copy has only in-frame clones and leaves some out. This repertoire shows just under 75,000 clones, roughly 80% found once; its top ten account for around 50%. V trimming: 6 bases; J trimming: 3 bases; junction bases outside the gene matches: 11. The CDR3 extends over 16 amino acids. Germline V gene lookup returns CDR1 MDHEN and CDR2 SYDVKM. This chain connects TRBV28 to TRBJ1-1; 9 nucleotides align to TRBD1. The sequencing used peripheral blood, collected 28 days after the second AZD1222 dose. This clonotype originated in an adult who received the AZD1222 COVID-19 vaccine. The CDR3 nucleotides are TGTGCCAGCAGCCCCGGGACAGGGTCTATTCACACTGAAGCTTTCTTT. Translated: CASSPGTGSIHTEAFF.